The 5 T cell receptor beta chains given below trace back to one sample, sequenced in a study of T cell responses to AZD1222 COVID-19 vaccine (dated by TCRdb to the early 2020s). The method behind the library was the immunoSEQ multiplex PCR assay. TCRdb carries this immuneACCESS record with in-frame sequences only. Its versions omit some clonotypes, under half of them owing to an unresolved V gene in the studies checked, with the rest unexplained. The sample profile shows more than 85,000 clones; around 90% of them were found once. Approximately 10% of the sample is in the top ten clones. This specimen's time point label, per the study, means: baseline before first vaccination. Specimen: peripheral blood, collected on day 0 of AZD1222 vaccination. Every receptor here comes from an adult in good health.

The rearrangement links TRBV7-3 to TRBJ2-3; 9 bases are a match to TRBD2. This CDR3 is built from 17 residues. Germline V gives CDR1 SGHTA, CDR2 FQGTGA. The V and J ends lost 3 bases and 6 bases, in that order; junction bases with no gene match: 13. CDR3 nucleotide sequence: TGTGCCAGCAGCTTGCGGGGTAGCGGGGGCCGAGTTGATACGCAGTATTTT. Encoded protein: CASSLRGSGGRVDTQYF.

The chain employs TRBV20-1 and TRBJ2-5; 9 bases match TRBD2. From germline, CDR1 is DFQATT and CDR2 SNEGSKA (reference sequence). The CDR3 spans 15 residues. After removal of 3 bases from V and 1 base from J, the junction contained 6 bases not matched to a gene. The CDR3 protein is CSASGGRALQETQYF. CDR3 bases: TGCAGTGCTAGTGGCGGGAGGGCCCTCCAAGAGACCCAGTACTTC.

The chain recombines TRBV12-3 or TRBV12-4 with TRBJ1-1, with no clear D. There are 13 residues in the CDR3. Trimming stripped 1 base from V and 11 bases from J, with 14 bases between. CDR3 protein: CASSLGAGDLAFF. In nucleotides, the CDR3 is TGTGCCAGCAGTTTAGGAGCCGGGGATTTGGCTTTCTTT.

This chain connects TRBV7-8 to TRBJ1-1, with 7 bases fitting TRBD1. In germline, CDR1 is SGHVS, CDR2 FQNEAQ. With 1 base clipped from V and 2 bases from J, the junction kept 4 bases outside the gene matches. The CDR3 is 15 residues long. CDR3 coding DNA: TGTGCCAGCAGCTTAGATTCAGGGGGTAACACTGAAGCTTTCTTT. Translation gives CASSLDSGGNTEAFF.

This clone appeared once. The chain's CDR3 is CASSQDFQGAGYEQYF. Written as DNA, the CDR3 is TGTGCCAGCAGCCAAGATTTTCAGGGTGCGGGTTACGAGCAGTACTTC. The V call is TRBV4-2, the J call TRBJ2-7; D tentatively fits TRBD1 or TRBD2 (5 bases each). V was clipped by 0 bases and J by 4 bases, with 16 bases between them. The CDR3 length is 16 residues. The V gene's germline CDR1 is LGHNA and CDR2 YNFKEQ.